This paragraph reports one TCR beta chain. Its antigen remains unidentified. The CDR3 extends over 13 amino acids. V lost 0 bases to trimming and J lost 7 bases, with 9 bases between them. Germline loops: CDR1 LGHNA, CDR2 YNFKEQ. This sample stems from a study of post-analysis software for immune sequencing data. Study summary: Patients with relapsing-remitting, secondary progressive and progressive-relapsing multiple sclerosis courses were all represented.

Study-level findings and limits: A significant reduction in normalized Chao1 diversity was observed in multiple sclerosis patients versus controls. Five TRBV segments, including TRBV5-6, TRBV5-1 and TRBV20-1, were more frequent in patients than controls. Samples from a shared batch, those prepared together, strongly co-clustered by F measure.

Unique molecular identifiers had been added to the TCR beta cDNA libraries. About 500,000 cDNA molecules came from about 1 to 10 million T cells. TCRdb independently ran MiXCR on the PCR reads; one entry per CDR3 protein. The data hold some 370,000 distinct CDR3 sequences, with less than 40% observed a single time. The sequenced material came from blood. The chain uses TRBV4-2 and TRBJ1-2, with D possibly TRBD1 on 5 matching bases. This receptor was obtained from a girl between 5 and 17 years old with multiple sclerosis. The CDR3 coding sequence is TGTGCCAGCAGCCAAGAAGGGACCGGTGGCTACACCTTC. This translates into CASSQEGTGGYTF.